This TCR beta chain was captured in a study of glioma-infiltrating T cells after dendritic cell vaccination (dated by TCRdb to about 2016). In terms of the full investigation: The cohort comprised around 15 glioblastoma patients from Phase I and II dendritic cell vaccination trials, 9 newly diagnosed and 6 with recurrent disease. Between the early 2000s and the early 2010s, the patients were given dendritic cell vaccination pulsed with autologous tumor lysate. The vaccine consisted of monocyte-derived dendritic cells cultured less than 9 days with IL-4 and GM-CSF, then pulsed overnight with autologous tumor lysate. Each patient got three intradermal injections of the dendritic cell vaccine, spaced at biweekly intervals, in the arm below the axilla. Tumor-infiltrating lymphocyte content was quantified and tumor and blood repertoires were compared in dendritic cell-vaccinated glioblastoma patients by deep sequencing of TCR beta CDR3 regions. TCR sequencing metrics, including TIL content and tumor-blood repertoire overlap, were correlated with survival after dendritic cell vaccination. Study-level results and caveats: The three-group TCR overlap response model was described as speculative and requiring prospective validation. TCR clonality showed no direct relationship with survival, which suggests that a diverse polyclonal response may matter. After dendritic cell vaccination, a higher estimated pretreatment TIL content predicted longer time to progression and overall survival. The cohort was small and heterogeneous, only a few patients had full blood and tumor sets, and even fewer had initial-recurrent tumor pairs.

The meaning of the sample's time point label: after dendritic cell vaccination, including at tumor progression/relapse. Selection of patients required sufficient residual fresh-frozen tumor tissue and over two years of available survival data. Although molecular status otherwise differed among the glioblastoma patients, no patient had an isocitrate dehydrogenase mutation. PBMC were collected before vaccination, two weeks after the third vaccination, and at tumor progression if progression occurred. The Qiagen DNeasy Blood extraction Kit was used to extract genomic DNA. TCRB CDR3 regions were amplified from 1.5 to 2.5 ug genomic DNA, or all available DNA if less, using the immunoSEQ assay. The multiplex PCR relied on 60 forward primers for TCR V beta segments and 13 reverse primers for J beta segments. To estimate the number of reads per starting template, synthetic control templates were added to each sample at limiting dilution. Sequencing produced 87 bp reads on the Illumina HiSeq System. Per the authors' processing: PCR and sequencing errors were removed by a nearest neighbor algorithm that merged closely related sequences. TCR overlap was defined as the percentage of unique tumor TCR beta sequences that were also found in the peripheral blood of the same patient. TCRdb carries this immuneACCESS record with in-frame sequences only. Its versions omit some clonotypes, under half of them owing to an unresolved V gene in the studies checked, with the rest unexplained. D and trimming were read from the DNA, whereas the V and J calls and clone size are those reported in that table. The sample yields approximately 50,000 clones; around 89% were counted once. The ten biggest clones cover around 5% of the sample.

As concerns this clone: The antigen it recognizes is unknown. No per-base quality is available; no much larger clone lies one base away.

Ends trimmed: V by 5 bases, J by 0 bases; bases unmatched to a gene: 6. The CDR3, cysteine through phenylalanine, is 15 amino acids long. CDR3 DNA is the only sequence kept; it has 45 bases, read in frame from the first base. CDR1 MNHEY and CDR2 SVGAGI are derived from the germline V gene. This chain is built from TRBV6-5 and TRBJ2-7, and 8 junction bases match TRBD1. The receptor was isolated from a human donor with glioblastoma. The specimen was blood, collected after dendritic cell vaccination. Read as DNA, the sequence is TGTGCCAGCAGTGGATCGACAGGGGCCTCCTACGAGCAGTACTTC. Translated, this is CASSGSTGASYEQYF.